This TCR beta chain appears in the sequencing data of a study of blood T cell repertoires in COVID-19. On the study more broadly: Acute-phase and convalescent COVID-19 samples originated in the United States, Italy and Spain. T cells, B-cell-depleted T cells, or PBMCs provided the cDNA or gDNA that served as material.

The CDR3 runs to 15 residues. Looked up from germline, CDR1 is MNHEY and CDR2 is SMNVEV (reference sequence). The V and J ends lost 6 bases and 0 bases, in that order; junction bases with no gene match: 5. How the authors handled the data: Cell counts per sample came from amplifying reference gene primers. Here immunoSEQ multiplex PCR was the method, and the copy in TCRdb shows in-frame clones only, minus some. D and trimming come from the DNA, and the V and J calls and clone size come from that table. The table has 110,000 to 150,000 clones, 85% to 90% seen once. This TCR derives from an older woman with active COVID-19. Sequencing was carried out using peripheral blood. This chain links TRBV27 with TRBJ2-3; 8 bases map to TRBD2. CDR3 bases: TGTGCCAGCAGCACAGCGGGAGCGAGCACAGATACGCAGTATTTT. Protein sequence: CASSTAGASTDTQYF.